This T cell receptor beta chain was sequenced during a study of identical twins. Trimming cost V 3 bases and J 2 bases, with 20 bases left between them. CDR3 size: 16 residues. Germline-derived CDR1 and CDR2 are DFQATT and SNEGSKA (reference sequence). TCRdb redid the calling of the 5' RACE reads with MiXCR, one entry per CDR3 protein. The data show roughly 290,000 distinct CDR3 sequences, 7.5% to 9.5% seen once. The same data also went into a second study, on yellow fever vaccine responses in identical twins.

V gene TRBV20-1 combines with J gene TRBJ2-7; unclear D gene. The sequenced material came from CD8+ T cells sorted from blood. The receptor comes from a woman younger than 30 in good health. The CDR3 reads CSASRLQPVVPYEQYF. DNA of the CDR3: TGCAGTGCTAGCCGGCTACAGCCCGTAGTCCCCTACGAGCAGTACTTC.